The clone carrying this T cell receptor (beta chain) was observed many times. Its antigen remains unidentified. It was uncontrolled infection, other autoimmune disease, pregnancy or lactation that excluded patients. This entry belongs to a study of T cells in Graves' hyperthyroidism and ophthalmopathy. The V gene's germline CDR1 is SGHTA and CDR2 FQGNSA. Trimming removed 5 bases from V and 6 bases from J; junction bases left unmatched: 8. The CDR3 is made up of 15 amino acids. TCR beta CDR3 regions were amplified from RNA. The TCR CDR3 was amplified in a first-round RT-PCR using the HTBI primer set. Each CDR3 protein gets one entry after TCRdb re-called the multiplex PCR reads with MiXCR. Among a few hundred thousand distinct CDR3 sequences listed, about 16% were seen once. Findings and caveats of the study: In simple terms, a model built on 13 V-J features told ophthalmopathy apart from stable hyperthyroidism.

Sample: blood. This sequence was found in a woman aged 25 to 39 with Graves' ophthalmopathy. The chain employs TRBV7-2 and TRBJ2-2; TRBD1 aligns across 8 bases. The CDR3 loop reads CASSPTGAVAGELFF. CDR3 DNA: TGTGCCAGCAGCCCGACAGGGGCGGTTGCCGGGGAGCTGTTTTTT.